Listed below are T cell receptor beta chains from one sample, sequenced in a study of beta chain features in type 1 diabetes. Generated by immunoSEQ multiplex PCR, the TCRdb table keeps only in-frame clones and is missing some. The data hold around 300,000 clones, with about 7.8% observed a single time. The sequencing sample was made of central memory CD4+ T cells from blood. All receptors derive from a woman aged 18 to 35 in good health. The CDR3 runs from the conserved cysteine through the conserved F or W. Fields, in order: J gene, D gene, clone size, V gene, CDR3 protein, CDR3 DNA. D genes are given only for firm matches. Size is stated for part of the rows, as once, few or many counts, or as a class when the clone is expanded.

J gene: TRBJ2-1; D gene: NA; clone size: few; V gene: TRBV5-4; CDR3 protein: CASSPGRLNEQFF; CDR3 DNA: TGTGCCAGCAGCCCGGGTCGACTGAATGAGCAGTTCTTC
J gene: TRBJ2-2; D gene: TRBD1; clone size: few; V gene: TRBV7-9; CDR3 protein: CASSKLGTANTGELFF; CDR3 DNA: TGTGCCAGCAGTAAATTGGGGACAGCGAACACCGGGGAGCTGTTTTTT
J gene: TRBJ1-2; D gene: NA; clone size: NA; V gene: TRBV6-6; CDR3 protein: CASSPTGDYGYTF; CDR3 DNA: TGTGCCAGCAGTCCGACAGGTGATTATGGCTACACCTTC
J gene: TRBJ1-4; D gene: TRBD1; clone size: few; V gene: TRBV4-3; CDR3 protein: CASSQDLGTGYEKLFF; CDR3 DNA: TGCGCCAGCAGCCAAGATCTGGGGACAGGGTACGAAAAACTGTTTTTT
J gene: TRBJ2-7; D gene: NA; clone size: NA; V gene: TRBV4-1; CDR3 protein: CASSQERQDEQYF; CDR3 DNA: TGCGCCAGCAGCCAAGAGAGGCAGGACGAGCAGTACTTC
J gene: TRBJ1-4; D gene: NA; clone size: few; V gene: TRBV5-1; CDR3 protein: CASSWDVGTNEKLFF; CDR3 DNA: TGCGCCAGCAGCTGGGACGTCGGGACTAATGAAAAACTGTTTTTT
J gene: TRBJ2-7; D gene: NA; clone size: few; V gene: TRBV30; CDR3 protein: CAWSVFGGNEQYF; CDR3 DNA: TGTGCCTGGAGTGTATTTGGGGGAAACGAGCAGTACTTC
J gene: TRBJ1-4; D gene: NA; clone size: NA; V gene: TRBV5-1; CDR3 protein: CASSLWGGAEKLFF; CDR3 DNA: TGCGCCAGCAGCTTGTGGGGGGGAGCTGAAAAACTGTTTTTT
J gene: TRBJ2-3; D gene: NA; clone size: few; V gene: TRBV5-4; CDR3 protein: CASSAPGGDTQYF; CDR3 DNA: TGTGCCAGCAGCGCTCCTGGGGGGGATACGCAGTATTTT
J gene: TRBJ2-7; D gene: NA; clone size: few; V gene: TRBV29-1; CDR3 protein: CSVDSGGQGMRRQYF; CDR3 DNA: TGCAGCGTTGATAGTGGAGGGCAGGGGATGAGGAGGCAGTACTTC
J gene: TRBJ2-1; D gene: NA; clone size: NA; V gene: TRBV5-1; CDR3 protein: CASSLGRYEQFF; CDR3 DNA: TGCGCCAGCAGCTTGGGCCGGTATGAGCAGTTCTTC
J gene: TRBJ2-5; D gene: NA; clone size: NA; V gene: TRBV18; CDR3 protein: CASSPSATQETQYF; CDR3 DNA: TGTGCCAGCTCACCATCTGCCACACAAGAGACCCAGTACTTC
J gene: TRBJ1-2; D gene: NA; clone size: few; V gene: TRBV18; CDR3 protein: CASSPLGVHGYTF; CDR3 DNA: TGTGCCAGCTCACCCCTCGGGGTACATGGCTACACCTTC
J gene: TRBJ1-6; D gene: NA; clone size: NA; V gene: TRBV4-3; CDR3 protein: CASSLVPGPTPLHF; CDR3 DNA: TGCGCCAGCAGCTTGGTCCCGGGACCAACACCCCTCCACTTT
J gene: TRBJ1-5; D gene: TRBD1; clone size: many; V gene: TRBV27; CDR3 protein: CASSLTTGAAQPQHF; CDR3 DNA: TGTGCCAGCAGTTTAACGACAGGGGCGGCTCAGCCCCAGCATTTT
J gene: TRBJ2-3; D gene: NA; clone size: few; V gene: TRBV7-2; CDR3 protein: CASSLGGSLDTQYF; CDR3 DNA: TGTGCCAGCAGCTTGGGGGGTTCTCTAGATACGCAGTATTTT
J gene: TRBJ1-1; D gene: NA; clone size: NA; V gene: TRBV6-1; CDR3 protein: CASSALGVLGTEAFF; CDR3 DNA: TGTGCCAGCAGTGCCCTGGGCGTTCTAGGCACTGAAGCTTTCTTT
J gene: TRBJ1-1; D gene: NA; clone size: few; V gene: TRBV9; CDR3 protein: CASSSTANTEAFF; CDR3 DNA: TGTGCCAGCAGCTCGACAGCGAACACTGAAGCTTTCTTT
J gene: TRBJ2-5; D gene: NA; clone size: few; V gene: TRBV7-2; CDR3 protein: CASSLVAQETQYF; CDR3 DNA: TGTGCCAGCAGCTTAGTGGCGCAAGAGACCCAGTACTTC
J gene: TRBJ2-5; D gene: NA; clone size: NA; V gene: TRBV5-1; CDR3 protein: CASSLDYQETQYF; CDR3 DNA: TGCGCCAGCAGCTTGGACTACCAAGAGACCCAGTACTTC
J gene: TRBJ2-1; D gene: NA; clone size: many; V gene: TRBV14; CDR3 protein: CASSPTGNEQFF; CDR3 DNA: TGTGCCAGCAGCCCCACGGGAAATGAGCAGTTCTTC
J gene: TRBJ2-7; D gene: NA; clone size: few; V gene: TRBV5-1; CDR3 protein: CASSLAVSYEQYF; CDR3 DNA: TGCGCCAGCAGCTTGGCCGTCTCCTACGAGCAGTACTTC
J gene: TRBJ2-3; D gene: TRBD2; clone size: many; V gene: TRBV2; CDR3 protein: CASSGRGLAGATDTQYF; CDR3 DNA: TGTGCCAGCAGTGGACGGGGACTAGCGGGGGCCACAGATACGCAGTATTTT
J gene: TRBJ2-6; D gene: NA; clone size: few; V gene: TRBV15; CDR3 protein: CATSTPPEGGHSGANVLTF; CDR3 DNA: TGTGCCACCAGCACCCCACCCGAGGGTGGACACTCTGGGGCCAACGTCCTGACTTTC
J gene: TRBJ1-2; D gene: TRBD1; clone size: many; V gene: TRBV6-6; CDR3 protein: CASSRTGDYGYTF; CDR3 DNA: TGTGCCAGCAGCCGCACAGGGGACTATGGCTACACCTTC
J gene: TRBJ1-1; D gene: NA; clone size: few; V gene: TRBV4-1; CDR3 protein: CASSQRGGVNTEAFF; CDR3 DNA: TGCGCCAGCAGCCAACGGGGTGGGGTAAACACTGAAGCTTTCTTT
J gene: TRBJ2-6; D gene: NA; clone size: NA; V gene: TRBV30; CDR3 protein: CAWSVPRRSGANVLTF; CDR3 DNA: TGTGCCTGGAGTGTACCCCGTCGCTCTGGGGCCAACGTCCTGACTTTC
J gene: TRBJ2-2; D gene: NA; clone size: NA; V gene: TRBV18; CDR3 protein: CASSPRALGELFF; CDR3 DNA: TGTGCCAGCTCACCACGAGCCCTAGGGGAGCTGTTTTTT
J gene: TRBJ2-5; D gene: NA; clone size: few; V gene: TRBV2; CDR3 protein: CASRRQKETQYF; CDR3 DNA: TGTGCCAGCAGGCGACAGAAAGAGACCCAGTACTTC
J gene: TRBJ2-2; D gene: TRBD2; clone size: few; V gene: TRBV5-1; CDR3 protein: CASSPIGRAGELFF; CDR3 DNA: TGCGCCAGCAGCCCCATTGGGAGGGCCGGGGAGCTGTTTTTT
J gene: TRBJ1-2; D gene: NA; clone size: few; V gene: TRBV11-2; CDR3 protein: CASSLEGRVGYTF; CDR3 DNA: TGTGCCAGCAGCTTAGAAGGGAGGGTCGGCTACACCTTC
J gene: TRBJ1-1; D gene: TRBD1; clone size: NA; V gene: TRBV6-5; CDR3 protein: CASNRQGMSTEAFF; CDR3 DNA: TGTGCCAGCAATAGACAGGGAATGAGCACTGAAGCTTTCTTT
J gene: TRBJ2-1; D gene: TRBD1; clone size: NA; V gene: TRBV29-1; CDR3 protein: CSVVRQGSSYNEQFF; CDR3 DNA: TGCAGCGTTGTCAGACAGGGGAGTTCCTACAATGAGCAGTTCTTC
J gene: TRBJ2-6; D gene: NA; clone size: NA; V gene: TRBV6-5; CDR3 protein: CASSAGLSGANVLTF; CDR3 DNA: TGTGCCAGCAGTGCCGGGTTATCTGGGGCCAACGTCCTGACTTTC
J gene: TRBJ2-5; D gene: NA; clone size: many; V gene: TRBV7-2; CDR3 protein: CASSRLRQAGGETQYF; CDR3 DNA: TGTGCCAGCAGCCGCCTGCGGCAGGCTGGAGGGGAGACCCAGTACTTC
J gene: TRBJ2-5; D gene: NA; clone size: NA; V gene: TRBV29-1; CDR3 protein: CSVESPGVRETQYF; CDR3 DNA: TGCAGCGTTGAGAGCCCGGGGGTCCGAGAGACCCAGTACTTC
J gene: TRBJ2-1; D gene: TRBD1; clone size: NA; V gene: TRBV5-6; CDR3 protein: CASSLEKGASYNEQFF; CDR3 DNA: TGTGCCAGCAGCTTGGAGAAGGGGGCTTCCTACAATGAGCAGTTCTTC
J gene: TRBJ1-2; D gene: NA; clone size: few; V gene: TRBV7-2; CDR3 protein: CASSFDPMNGYTF; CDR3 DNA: TGTGCCAGCAGCTTTGACCCTATGAATGGCTACACCTTC
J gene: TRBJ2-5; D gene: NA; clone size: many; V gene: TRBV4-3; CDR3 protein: CASSQEYRVETQYF; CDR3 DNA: TGCGCCAGCAGCCAAGAGTACAGGGTGGAGACCCAGTACTTC
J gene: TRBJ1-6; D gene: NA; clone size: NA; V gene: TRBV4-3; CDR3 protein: CASSVMYTPGQTSNSPLHF; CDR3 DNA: TGCGCCAGCAGCGTAATGTATACCCCCGGACAGACGAGTAATTCACCCCTCCACTTT
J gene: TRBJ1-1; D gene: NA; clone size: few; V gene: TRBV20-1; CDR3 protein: CSASTLEAFF; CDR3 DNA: TGCAGTGCTAGTACCCTAGAAGCTTTCTTT
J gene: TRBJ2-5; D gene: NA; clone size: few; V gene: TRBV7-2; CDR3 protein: CASSPPRFGETQYF; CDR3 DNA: TGTGCCAGCAGCCCACCGAGATTCGGAGAGACCCAGTACTTC
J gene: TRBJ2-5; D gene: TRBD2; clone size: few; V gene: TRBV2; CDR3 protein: CARRTSGGKTQYF; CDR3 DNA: TGTGCCAGAAGGACTAGCGGGGGGAAGACCCAGTACTTC
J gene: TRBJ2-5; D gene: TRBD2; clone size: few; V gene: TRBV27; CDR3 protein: CASRAAGGFQEQYF; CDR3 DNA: TGTGCCAGCAGAGCAGCGGGAGGGTTTCAGGAGCAGTACTTC
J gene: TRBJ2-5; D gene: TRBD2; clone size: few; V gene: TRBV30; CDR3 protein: CAWSGGLAGGKETQYF; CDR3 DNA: TGTGCCTGGAGTGGGGGACTAGCGGGAGGGAAAGAGACCCAGTACTTC
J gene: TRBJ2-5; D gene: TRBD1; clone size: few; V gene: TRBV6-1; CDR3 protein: CASSATGTALKETQYF; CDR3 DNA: TGTGCCAGCAGTGCGACTGGGACAGCCCTCAAAGAGACCCAGTACTTC
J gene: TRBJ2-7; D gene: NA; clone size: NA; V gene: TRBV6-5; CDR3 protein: CASRRTDLRGYEQYF; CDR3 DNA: TGTGCCAGCAGACGGACAGACCTACGAGGGTACGAGCAGTACTTC
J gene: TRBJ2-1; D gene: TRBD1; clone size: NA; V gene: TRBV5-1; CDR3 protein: CASSLTQGASYNEQFF; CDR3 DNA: TGCGCCAGCAGCTTGACTCAGGGGGCATCCTACAATGAGCAGTTCTTC
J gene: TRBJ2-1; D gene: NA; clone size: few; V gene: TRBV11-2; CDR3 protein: CASSLGLANEQFF; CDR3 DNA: TGTGCCAGCAGCTTGGGCCTAGCGAATGAGCAGTTCTTC
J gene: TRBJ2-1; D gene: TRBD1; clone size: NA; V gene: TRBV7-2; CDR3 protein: CASSLDGTGIYNEQFF; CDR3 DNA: TGTGCCAGCAGCCTTGACGGGACAGGGATTTACAATGAGCAGTTCTTC
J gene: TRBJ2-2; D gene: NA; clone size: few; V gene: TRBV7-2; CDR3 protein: CASSLGNTGELFF; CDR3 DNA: TGTGCCAGCAGCTTAGGGAACACCGGGGAGCTGTTTTTT